A selection of T cell receptor beta chains follows, all from one sample in a study of early T cells in non-severe SARS-CoV-2 infection. TCRdb passed the 5' RACE reads through MiXCR, listing each CDR3 protein once. The sample includes around 80,000 distinct CDR3 sequences, about 11% of them seen just once. Source: whole blood, taken at baseline. The receptors originated from an adult who was a healthcare worker with PCR-confirmed SARS-CoV-2 infection or an uninfected control (not recorded which). CDR3s include the opening cysteine and the closing phenylalanine or tryptophan. D genes are given only for firm matches. Not all rows give a size; the values are once, few, many and, for expanded clones, a class.

NA	TRBV28	13	TRBJ2-7	many	TGTGCCAGCATGGACAACAACTCCTACGAGCAGTACTTC	CASMDNNSYEQYF
NA	TRBV11-2	12	TRBJ2-1	once	TGTGCCAGCAGCCTTGAGGGAAATGAGCAGTTATTC	CASSLEGNEQLF
TRBD1	TRBV28	15	TRBJ2-3	few	TGTGCCAGCAGCCGAGGGGACAGGGCGACAGATACGCAGTATTTT	CASSRGDRATDTQYF
TRBD1	TRBV5-6	16	TRBJ2-3	NA	TGTGCCAGCAGCATTGGGACAGGGGTCCGCACAGATACGCAGTATTTT	CASSIGTGVRTDTQYF
NA	TRBV9	14	TRBJ1-1	many	TGTGCCAGCAGCGTGGGAGGACCGAACACTGAAGCTTTCTTT	CASSVGGPNTEAFF
NA	TRBV20-1	18	TRBJ1-4	NA	TGCAGTGCTAGGGGGTCTGGTAGCAACCAGGGCCCTAATGAAAAACTGTTTTTT	CSARGSGSNQGPNEKLFF
TRBD1	TRBV4-3	16	TRBJ1-2	NA	TGCGCCAGCAGCCAAGATCTTACAGGGGACAACTATGGCTACACCTTC	CASSQDLTGDNYGYTF
TRBD1	TRBV5-1	13	TRBJ2-3	many	TGCGCCAGCAGCGGACAGGGCACAGATACGCAGTATTTT	CASSGQGTDTQYF
NA	TRBV20-1	15	TRBJ2-7	NA	TGCAGTGCACAGACGGGGGCTAGCCGGGCCAACGAGCAGTACTTC	CSAQTGASRANEQYF
NA	TRBV6-4	15	TRBJ2-3	NA	TGTGCCAGCAGTGACTCGGAGGGTAGCACAGATACGCAGTATTTT	CASSDSEGSTDTQYF
NA	TRBV5-1	15	TRBJ1-2	many	TGCGCCAGCAGCTTGGATCCCGGACGCCCCTATGGCTACACCTTC	CASSLDPGRPYGYTF
NA	TRBV20-1	13	TRBJ1-4	few	TGCAGTGCTAGCTCTGGTACTAATGAAAAACTGTTTTTT	CSASSGTNEKLFF
TRBD1	TRBV25-1	12	TRBJ1-2	few	TGTGCCAGCAAGGGACAGGGAGGTGGCTACACCTTC	CASKGQGGGYTF
NA	TRBV6-2/TRBV6-3	12	TRBJ1-5	few	TGTGCCAGCAACAGAGCAAGCCAGCCCCAGCATTTT	CASNRASQPQHF
NA	TRBV5-6	14	TRBJ2-1	many	TGTGCCAGCAGCTTTTCCAGGTTTTACAATGAGCAGTTCTTC	CASSFSRFYNEQFF
TRBD2	TRBV6-2/TRBV6-3	16	TRBJ2-1	NA	TGTGCCAGCAGTCAAAATCTAGCGGGCCTATACAATGAGCAGTTCTTC	CASSQNLAGLYNEQFF
NA	TRBV11-2	13	TRBJ2-1	few	TGTGCCAGCACCTGGAACTCGGGCGGCAGGCAGTTCTTC	CASTWNSGGRQFF
NA	TRBV20-1	14	TRBJ1-4	NA	TGCAGTGCTAGAGATCCCGGAGGAAATGAAAAACTGTTTTTT	CSARDPGGNEKLFF
NA	TRBV20-1	13	TRBJ1-2	many	TGCAGTGCTTTGGGACAACCCCCCGGGGGCTACACCTTC	CSALGQPPGGYTF
NA	TRBV20-1	17	TRBJ1-4	NA	TGCAGTGCTCCAAAACCAGGGGTAATGATGTCGGGTGAAAAACTGTTTTTT	CSAPKPGVMMSGEKLFF
NA	TRBV29-1	13	TRBJ1-1	many	TGCAGCGTTGAAGATCTTATAGGGACTGAAGCTTTCTTT	CSVEDLIGTEAFF
NA	TRBV9	16	TRBJ2-7	NA	TGTGCCAGCAGCCCGAGGACAAATATTCTTCCCTACGAGCAGTACTTC	CASSPRTNILPYEQYF
NA	TRBV5-6	17	TRBJ1-2	few	TGTGCCAGCAGCTTGCGTGGAGGGCCCACTTTTAACTATGGCTACACCTTC	CASSLRGGPTFNYGYTF
NA	TRBV5-1	14	TRBJ2-1	NA	TGCGCCAGCAAGACGGGGGCGACCGGCAATGAGCAGTTCTTC	CASKTGATGNEQFF
NA	TRBV3-1	13	TRBJ2-4	medium-sized	TGTGCCAGCAGCCACGGACAGATTGGCATTCAGTACTTC	CASSHGQIGIQYF
TRBD1	TRBV2	15	TRBJ2-2	many	TGTGCCAGCAGTGAAAGGGACAGCAACACCGGGGAGCTGTTTTTT	CASSERDSNTGELFF
NA	TRBV18	14	TRBJ1-6	NA	TGTGCCAGCTCACCACTTGGATTTGAATCACCCCTCCACTTT	CASSPLGFESPLHF
NA	TRBV11-2	14	TRBJ1-2	many	TGTGCCAGCAGCCTTAACGGCCCATTTTATGGCTACACCTTC	CASSLNGPFYGYTF
NA	TRBV7-2	14	TRBJ2-5	few	TGTGCCAGCAGCTTTCCGGACAGAGAAGAGACCCAGTACTTC	CASSFPDREETQYF
NA	TRBV2	14	TRBJ1-2	few	TGTGCCAGCAGTGAGGGGGGATGGGACTATGGCTACACCTTC	CASSEGGWDYGYTF
NA	TRBV29-1	12	TRBJ2-3	NA	TGCAGCGTTGACGATTTAGGGGATACGCAGTATTTT	CSVDDLGDTQYF
NA	TRBV2	10	TRBJ2-7	many	TGTGCCAGCAGTAGCTACGAGCAGTACTTC	CASSSYEQYF
TRBD1	TRBV19	14	TRBJ2-5	few	TGTGCCAGTACCACGACAGGGGGCACGGAGACCCAGTACTTC	CASTTTGGTETQYF
NA	TRBV4-3	16	TRBJ2-7	NA	TGCGCCAGCAGCCAAACAATCGGACTGGAGTTCTACGAGCAGTACTTC	CASSQTIGLEFYEQYF
NA	TRBV7-2	12	TRBJ1-6	NA	TGTGCCATCGCGGCCGTCAATTCACCCCTCCACTTT	CAIAAVNSPLHF
NA	TRBV28	13	TRBJ1-2	NA	TGTGCCAGCACCGCGGACGGGAGATATGGCTACACCTTC	CASTADGRYGYTF
NA	TRBV28	13	TRBJ2-7	NA	TGTGCCAGCAGAACCACAGGGCTTTACGAGCAGTACTTC	CASRTTGLYEQYF
TRBD1	TRBV6-5	15	TRBJ1-1	many	TGTGCCAGCAGTTATACGACAGGGGGCAACACTGAAGCTTTCTTT	CASSYTTGGNTEAFF
TRBD2	TRBV4-1	14	TRBJ2-1	NA	TGCGCCAGCAGCCATTCGACTAGCGGCTTTGAGCAGTTCTTC	CASSHSTSGFEQFF
TRBD2	TRBV11-2	16	TRBJ2-1	NA	TGTGCCAGCAGCTCCCTAGGACTAGCGGCCCACAATGAGCAGTTCTTC	CASSSLGLAAHNEQFF
TRBD1	TRBV4-2	14	TRBJ1-1	many	TGTGCCAGCAGCCAGGACCAGGGGGACACTGAAGCTTTCTTT	CASSQDQGDTEAFF
TRBD2	TRBV11-1	16	TRBJ2-1	NA	TGTGCCAGCAGGCGGGAGGGCAGCAGCTCCTACAATGAGCAGTTCTTC	CASRREGSSSYNEQFF
NA	TRBV5-1	13	TRBJ2-7	NA	TGCGCCAGCACCTGGACAGAGGGGTACGAGCAGTACTTC	CASTWTEGYEQYF
TRBD1	TRBV11-2	14	TRBJ2-7	NA	TGTGCCAGCAGCCCGGGACAGAACGTATTCGAGCAGTACTTC	CASSPGQNVFEQYF
NA	TRBV20-1	15	TRBJ2-5	NA	TGCAGTGCTACACCATTGGGGGGAGGCCAAGAGACCCAGTACTTC	CSATPLGGGQETQYF
TRBD2	TRBV10-2	13	TRBJ2-7	NA	TGCGCCAGCAGTGAGCGGGGGGGCTACGAGCAGTACTTC	CASSERGGYEQYF
NA	TRBV27	16	TRBJ1-4	NA	TGTGCCAGCAGTGCCGGGGCTGGTGGCGCTAATGAAAAACTGTTTTTT	CASSAGAGGANEKLFF
TRBD1	TRBV10-3	17	TRBJ2-3	many	TGTGCCATCAGTGAGTCGATACAGGGGGCCGGCACAGATACGCAGTATTTT	CAISESIQGAGTDTQYF
TRBD1	TRBV12-3/TRBV12-4	14	TRBJ1-2	many	TGTGCCAGCAGCATCGACAGGGTTAACTATGGCTACACCTTC	CASSIDRVNYGYTF
TRBD1	TRBV2	14	TRBJ1-5	many	TGTGCCAGCAGTGACCGGCAGGGGGCGCGAAGGTGGCATTTT	CASSDRQGARRWHF
TRBD1	TRBV5-1	14	TRBJ1-2	once	TGCGCCAGCAGCTTGGAACAGGGGGCGCGTGGCTACACCTTC	CASSLEQGARGYTF
NA	TRBV7-9	16	TRBJ1-3	few	TGTGCCAGCAGCTTAAGAACCACTTACTCTGGAAACACCATATATTTT	CASSLRTTYSGNTIYF
NA	TRBV11-2	14	TRBJ1-4	many	TGTGCCAGCAGCCCAATCCGGACAAACGAAAAACTGTTTTTT	CASSPIRTNEKLFF
NA	TRBV27	14	TRBJ2-7	NA	TGTGCCAGCAGTCGCACAGGCAGCTCCTACGAGCAGTACTTC	CASSRTGSSYEQYF
TRBD2	TRBV11-2	15	TRBJ2-1	many	TGTGCCAGCAGCTTAGTGCGGGGGAGCTACAATGAGCAGTTCTTC	CASSLVRGSYNEQFF
TRBD1	TRBV20-1	15	TRBJ1-4	NA	TGCAGTGCTAGGGACAGGGGTCGAACTAATGAAAAACTGTTTTTT	CSARDRGRTNEKLFF
NA	TRBV7-9	13	TRBJ1-1	NA	TGTGCCAGCAGGCCAGACGGGAACACTGAAGCTTTCTTT	CASRPDGNTEAFF
TRBD1	TRBV6-1	15	TRBJ1-5	few	TGTGCCAGCAGTGATATGACAGGGCGCAATCAGCCCCAGCATTTT	CASSDMTGRNQPQHF
TRBD1	TRBV29-1	14	TRBJ1-3	few	TGCAGCGTTGTGGACAGGGCGTCTGGAAACACCATATATTTT	CSVVDRASGNTIYF
NA	TRBV9	14	TRBJ1-6	NA	TGTGCCAGCAGCCGCGACAGTTATAATTCACCCCTCCACTTT	CASSRDSYNSPLHF